The 18 T cell receptor beta chains in this list originate from one sample, sequenced in a study of blood T cell repertoires in COVID-19. Libraries were prepared by immunoSEQ multiplex PCR; TCRdb keeps only in-frame clonotypes and omits some of them. The profile shows about 72,000 clones, around 84% of them singletons. The specimen sequenced was peripheral blood. The receptors here all came from an older man with active or convalescent COVID-19.

In its sample, this clone was seen a few times. CDR3 sequence reads: CASSEAPGGGETQYF. CDR3 sequence (DNA): TGTGCCAGCAGTGAAGCGCCAGGGGGCGGGGAGACCCAGTACTTC. The chain has TRBV6-1 and TRBJ2-5; TRBD1 matches 8 bases. The CDR3 covers 15 residues. Looked up from germline, CDR1 is MNHNS and CDR2 is SASEGT. Losses at the gene ends were 0 bases for V and 5 bases for J; bases not matched to a gene: 5.

V is TRBV21-1 and J is TRBJ2-2; the DNA was not used to check the table's D call, TRBD1. TRBV21-1 is termed a pseudogene. This CDR3 spans 18 amino acids. Here the CDR3 DNA reads TGTGCCAGCAGCAGCAATCCCGGTTCCTTAACAGTTTGCGGGGAGCTGTTTTTT. Its translation: CASSSNPGSLTVCGELFF.

The rearrangement uses TRBV28 and TRBJ1-2, with 8 nucleotides matching TRBD1. CDR1 and CDR2 from the germline V gene are MDHEN and SYDVKM. The CDR3 is made up of 13 amino acids. After removal of 5 bases from V and 8 bases from J, the junction contained 7 bases not matched to a gene. The CDR3 DNA reads TGTGCCAGCAGTCCGCAGGGGGCGCGAGGCTACACCTTC. Its protein product is CASSPQGARGYTF.

The V gene is TRBV3-1 (or the pseudogene TRBV3-2), the J gene TRBJ2-7; D not certain. The CDR3 totals 14 residues. Germline V gene data show CDR1 as LGHDT and CDR2 as YNNKEL (reference sequence). V was clipped by 1 base and J by 0 bases, with 7 bases between them. The CDR3 coding sequence is TGTGCCAGCAGCCAAGCAGCGCCCTCCTACGAGCAGTACTTC. It codes for CASSQAAPSYEQYF.

The rearrangement links TRBV29-1 to TRBJ2-2, with TRBD1 matching 7 bases. The V segment lost 6 bases and the J segment 5 bases; nucleotides outside the gene matches: 6. Germline CDR1 reads SQVTM; CDR2 reads ANQGSEA. The CDR3 totals 13 residues. The CDR3 protein is CSVKGQETGELFF. The CDR3 DNA follows: TGCAGCGTCAAAGGACAGGAAACCGGGGAGCTGTTTTTT.

The chain is built from TRBV6-1 and TRBJ1-5; D is possibly TRBD1 (5 bases). This CDR3 has 17 residues. In germline, CDR1 is MNHNS, CDR2 SASEGT. V dropped 1 base and J dropped 5 bases, with 18 bases sitting between them. CDR3 nucleotide sequence: TGTGCCAGCAGTGAAGGATTAAGGGGCTATTACGATCAGCCCCAGCATTTT. Its protein is CASSEGLRGYYDQPQHF.

This clone is a singleton in its sample. The J gene is TRBJ2-1, the V gene TRBV4-1; D remains unclear. The CDR3 extends over 16 amino acids. Germline V gene sequence: CDR1 MGHRA, CDR2 YSYEKL. V dropped 3 bases and J dropped 0 bases, with 12 bases sitting between them. The CDR3, as DNA: TGCGCCAGCAGCCAGGAGACTGCCAGCTCCTACAATGAGCAGTTCTTC. Translation gives CASSQETASSYNEQFF.

The V call is TRBV7-9, the J call TRBJ2-7; TRBD1 matches 7 bases. After removal of 4 bases from V and 2 bases from J, the junction contained 2 bases not matched to a gene. CDR1 and CDR2 (germline): SEHNR, FQNEAQ (reference sequence). The CDR3 is 13 amino acids. The CDR3 DNA reads TGTGCCAGCAGCTCGGGACAGCCCTACGAGCAGTACTTC. This sequence encodes CASSSGQPYEQYF. The whole variable domain, remainder taken from reference TRBV7-9 and TRBJ2-7, is DTGVSQNPRHKITKRGQNVTFRCDPISEHNRLYWYRQTLGQGPEFLTYFQNEAQLEKSRLLSDRFSAERPKGSFSTLEIQRTEQGDSAMYLCASSSGQPYEQYFGPGTRLTVT.

The chain carries TRBV28 and TRBJ2-7; no clear D. Trimming removed 6 bases from V and 0 bases from J, with 6 bases in between. Germline CDR1 and CDR2: MDHEN and SYDVKM. This CDR3 has 12 residues. The CDR3 loop is CASSLSSYEQYF. The CDR3 nucleotides read TGTGCCAGCAGCCTGAGCTCCTACGAGCAGTACTTC.

This chain connects TRBV5-6 to TRBJ2-2; 8 bases are shared with TRBD2. V shed 1 base and J 3 bases; nucleotides not matched to a gene: 8. From germline, CDR1 is SGHDT and CDR2 YYEEEE. The CDR3 spans 17 residues. The CDR3 DNA is TGTGCCAGCAGCTTGTTTGGTCGAGCGGGAGACACCGGGGAGCTGTTTTTT. Translating gives CASSLFGRAGDTGELFF.

The chain recombines TRBV6-1 with TRBJ1-1; 8 bases line up with TRBD1. The CDR3 length is 13 residues. The trim removed 5 bases at V and 4 bases at J, leaving 3 bases unmatched. In germline, CDR1 is MNHNS, CDR2 SASEGT. The CDR3 sequence: CASSSTGGTEAFF. CDR3 coding DNA: TGTGCCAGCAGTTCAACAGGGGGCACTGAAGCTTTCTTT.

The chain has TRBV3-1 (or the pseudogene TRBV3-2) and TRBJ1-1; no firm D call. Trimming removed 6 bases from V and 2 bases from J, with 4 bases in between. Looked up from germline, CDR1 is LGHDT and CDR2 is YNNKEL (reference sequence). The CDR3 consists of 11 residues. CDR3 residues: CASSLNTEAFF. In DNA, the CDR3 is TGTGCCAGCAGTCTTAACACTGAAGCTTTCTTT.

This clone was seen only a few times. The chain has TRBV11-2 and TRBJ2-1; D possibly corresponds to TRBD2 (5 bases). The germline gives CDR1 SGHAT, CDR2 FQNNGV. V gave up 3 bases and J gave up 4 bases, with 7 bases separating them. The CDR3 contains 13 residues. Here the CDR3 DNA reads TGTGCCAGCAGCTTGGAGGAATACAATGAGCAGTTCTTC. Translating it yields CASSLEEYNEQFF.

The V gene is TRBV6-5, the J gene TRBJ1-2, with TRBD1 matching 9 bases. V lost 0 bases, J lost 6 bases, and 5 bases stayed unmatched. Germline V CDR1 and CDR2: MNHEY, SVGAGI. The CDR3 is 15 residues long. The CDR3: CASSYSRDRVNGYTF. CDR3 nucleotide sequence: TGTGCCAGCAGTTACTCGAGGGACAGGGTGAATGGCTACACCTTC.

The chain carries TRBV6-5 and TRBJ1-2; tentative D call: TRBD1 (5 bases). V was shortened by 6 bases and J by 4 bases, with 15 bases between the two germline ends. The CDR3 totals 14 residues. CDR1 is MNHEY, CDR2 SVGAGI, per germline. The CDR3 loop is CASSPGTGGYGYTF. The CDR3 coding sequence is TGTGCCAGCAGCCCCGGGACGGGAGGCTATGGCTACACCTTC.

This clone appeared a few times. The chain uses TRBV18 and TRBJ2-7; D is ambiguous. The CDR3 spans 14 residues. Germline V gene lookup returns CDR1 KGHSH and CDR2 LQKENI. Trimming removed 0 bases from V and 2 bases from J, with 8 bases in between. The CDR3 reads CASSPPAGTYEQYF. CDR3 nucleotides: TGTGCCAGCTCACCACCGGCAGGTACCTACGAGCAGTACTTC.

The V call is TRBV10-3, the J call TRBJ1-1, with a weak D call TRBD1 (6 bases). This CDR3 has 14 amino acids. Deletions cut 0 bases from V and 5 bases from J, with 10 bases between. Per the germline V gene, CDR1 is ENHRY and CDR2 is SYGVKD. The CDR3 DNA sequence: TGTGCCATCAGTGAGTCGATAGGGGGTACTGAAGCTTTCTTT. Its translation is CAISESIGGTEAFF.

V gene TRBV19 combines with J gene TRBJ2-7; 9 positions match TRBD2. The V gene's germline CDR1 is LNHDA and CDR2 SQIVND (reference sequence). The CDR3 covers 15 residues. With V trimmed by 8 bases and J by 2 bases, 10 bases remained unmatched. CDR3 region: CASGPGGRVPYEQYF. DNA of the CDR3: TGTGCCAGTGGGCCCGGCGGGAGGGTCCCCTACGAGCAGTACTTC.